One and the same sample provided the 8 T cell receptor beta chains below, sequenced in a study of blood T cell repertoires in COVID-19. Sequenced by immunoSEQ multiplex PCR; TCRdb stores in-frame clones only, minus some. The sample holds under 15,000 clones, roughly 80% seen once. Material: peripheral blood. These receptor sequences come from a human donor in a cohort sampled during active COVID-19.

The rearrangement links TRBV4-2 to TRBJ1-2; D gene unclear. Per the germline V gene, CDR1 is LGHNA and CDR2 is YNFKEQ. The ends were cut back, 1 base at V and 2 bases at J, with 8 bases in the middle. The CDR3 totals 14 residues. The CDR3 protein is CASSQVRENYGYTF. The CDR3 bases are TGTGCCAGCAGCCAAGTTCGGGAAAACTATGGCTACACCTTC.

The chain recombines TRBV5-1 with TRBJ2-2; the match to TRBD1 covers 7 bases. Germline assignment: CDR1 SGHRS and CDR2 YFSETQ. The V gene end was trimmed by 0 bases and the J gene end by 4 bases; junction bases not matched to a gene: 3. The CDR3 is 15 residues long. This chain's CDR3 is CASSLAGQLTGELFF. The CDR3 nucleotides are TGCGCCAGCAGCTTGGCGGGACAGCTCACCGGGGAGCTGTTTTTT.

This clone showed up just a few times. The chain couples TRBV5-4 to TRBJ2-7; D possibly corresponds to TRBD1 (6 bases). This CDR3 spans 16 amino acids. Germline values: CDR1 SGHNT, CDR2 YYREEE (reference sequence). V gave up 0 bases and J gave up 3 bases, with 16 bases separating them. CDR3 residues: CASSLDTGSRFYEQYF. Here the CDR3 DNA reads TGTGCCAGCAGCTTGGACACAGGGTCGAGATTCTACGAGCAGTACTTC.

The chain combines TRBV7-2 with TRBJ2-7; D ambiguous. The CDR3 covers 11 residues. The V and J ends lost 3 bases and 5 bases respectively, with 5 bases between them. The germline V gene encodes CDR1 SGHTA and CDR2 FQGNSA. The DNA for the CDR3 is TGTGCCAGCAGCTTTGCTAACGAGCAGTACTTC. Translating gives CASSFANEQYF.

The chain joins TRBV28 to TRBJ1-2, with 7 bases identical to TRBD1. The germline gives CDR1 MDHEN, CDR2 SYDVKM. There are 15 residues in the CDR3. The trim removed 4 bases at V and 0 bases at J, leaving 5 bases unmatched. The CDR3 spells CASSSLGQANYGYTF. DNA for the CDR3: TGTGCCAGCAGTTCCCTTGGACAGGCTAACTATGGCTACACCTTC.

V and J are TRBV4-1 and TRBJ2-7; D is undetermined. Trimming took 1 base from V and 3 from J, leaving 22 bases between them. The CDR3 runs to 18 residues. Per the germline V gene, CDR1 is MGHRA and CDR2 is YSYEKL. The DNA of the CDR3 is TGCGCCAGCAGCCAAGTCGTCGTTGTAGGCAGGCTACACTACGAGCAGTACTTC. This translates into CASSQVVVVGRLHYEQYF.

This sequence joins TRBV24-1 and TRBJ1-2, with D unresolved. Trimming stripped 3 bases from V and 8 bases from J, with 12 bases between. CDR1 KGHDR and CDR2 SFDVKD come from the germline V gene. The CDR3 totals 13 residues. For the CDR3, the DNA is TGTGCCACCAGTGATGGCCCGGTGGGCGGCTACACCTTC. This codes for CATSDGPVGGYTF.

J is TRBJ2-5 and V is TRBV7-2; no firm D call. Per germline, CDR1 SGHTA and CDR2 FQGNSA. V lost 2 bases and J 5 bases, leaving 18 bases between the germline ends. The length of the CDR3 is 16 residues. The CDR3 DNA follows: TGTGCCAGCAGCTTACTAGAGCAGTTTTTTGGGGAGACCCAGTACTTC. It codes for CASSLLEQFFGETQYF.